A selection of T cell receptor beta chains follows, all from one sample in a study of neoadjuvant anti-PD-1 for oral cavity cancer. The table came from immunoSEQ multiplex PCR; TCRdb's copy has only in-frame clones and leaves some out. The sample has some 10,000 clones; 61% are singletons. The source was PBMCs, collected after nivolumab (anti-PD-1) treatment. The source is a person between 35 and 79 years old with oral cavity squamous cell carcinoma. CDR3s include the opening cysteine and the closing phenylalanine or tryptophan. D genes are given only for firm matches. A row's size may be missing; if present it is once, few, many or a size class.

D gene,clone size,J gene,V gene,CDR3 protein,CDR3 DNA
TRBD2,few,TRBJ2-7,TRBV7-9,CASSGLAGGRYEQYF,TGTGCCAGCAGCGGCCTGGCGGGGGGGCGGTACGAGCAGTACTTC
TRBD2,.,TRBJ2-5,TRBV19,CASSITSAQETQYF,TGTGCCAGTAGTATTACTAGCGCTCAAGAGACCCAGTACTTC
TRBD2,once,TRBJ2-7,TRBV9,CASSLGTSGALEQYF,TGTGCCAGCAGCCTAGGGACTAGCGGGGCTCTCGAGCAGTACTTC
.,.,TRBJ1-2,TRBV25-1,CASSRGLDGYTF,TGTGCCAGCAGTAGGGGACTCGATGGCTACACCTTC
.,.,TRBJ2-2,TRBV28,CASSPASYANTGELFF,TGTGCCAGCAGTCCCGCCTCTTATGCGAACACCGGGGAGCTGTTTTTT
.,.,TRBJ2-7,TRBV6-6,CASSYSGPDEQYF,TGTGCCAGCAGTTACTCGGGTCCGGACGAGCAGTACTTC
.,few,TRBJ1-5,TRBV6-5,CASRVEKSGQPQHF,TGTGCCAGCAGGGTTGAGAAGAGCGGTCAGCCCCAGCATTTT
.,.,TRBJ1-1,TRBV6-1,CASRSGVNTEAFF,TGTGCCAGCAGGAGTGGCGTGAACACTGAAGCTTTCTTT
.,.,TRBJ2-7,TRBV28,CASSLARTYEQYF,TGTGCCAGCAGTTTGGCTCGGACCTACGAGCAGTACTTC
.,few,TRBJ2-1,TRBV27,CASSAGLSSYNEQFF,TGTGCCAGCAGTGCGGGACTTAGCTCCTACAATGAGCAGTTCTTC
TRBD1,.,TRBJ1-5,TRBV4-1,CASSQGRDRDLYSNQPQHF,TGCGCCAGCAGCCAAGGGAGGGACAGGGACCTTTATAGCAATCAGCCCCAGCATTTT
TRBD2,.,TRBJ2-1,TRBV5-4,CASSLGSGAGVNEQFF,TGTGCCAGCAGCTTGGGATCCGGAGCGGGGGTCAATGAGCAGTTCTTC
.,.,TRBJ1-4,TRBV4-2,CASSQDVLQPKLFF,TGTGCCAGCAGCCAAGATGTCCTACAGCCAAAACTGTTTTTT
.,few,TRBJ2-2,TRBV19,CASRGWTNTGELFF,TGTGCCAGTCGAGGGTGGACAAACACCGGGGAGCTGTTTTTT
.,few,TRBJ1-6,TRBV30,CAWSVLGEPLHF,TGTGCCTGGAGTGTACTCGGGGAACCCCTCCACTTT
TRBD2,.,TRBJ2-7,TRBV5-1,CASSLEGLARGEQYF,TGCGCCAGCAGCTTGGAGGGACTAGCTCGGGGCGAGCAGTACTTC
.,.,TRBJ1-4,TRBV6-6,CASTKTATNEKLFF,TGTGCCAGCACAAAGACTGCAACTAATGAAAAACTGTTTTTT
TRBD1,.,TRBJ1-2,TRBV30,CALRTGNYGYTF,TGTGCCCTCCGGACAGGGAACTATGGCTACACCTTC
TRBD2,.,TRBJ2-1,TRBV6-5,CASSYSRLAGGNEQFF,TGTGCCAGCAGTTACTCGAGGCTAGCGGGAGGGAATGAGCAGTTCTTC
.,once,TRBJ1-5,TRBV5-8,CASSLLAGQPQHF,TGTGCCAGCAGCTTGTTAGCAGGGCAGCCCCAGCATTTT
TRBD1,.,TRBJ2-7,TRBV7-9,CASSFRDRAYEQYF,TGTGCCAGCAGCTTCAGGGACAGGGCATACGAGCAGTACTTC
.,few,TRBJ2-3,TRBV6-1,CASSPERLSADTQYF,TGTGCCAGCTCCCCTGAGAGGTTGAGCGCAGATACGCAGTATTTT
.,.,TRBJ2-7,TRBV6-5,CASSYGAEAYEQYF,TGTGCCAGCAGTTACGGGGCGGAGGCCTACGAGCAGTACTTC
.,.,TRBJ2-3,TRBV2,CASSENPQLDPQYF,TGTGCCAGCAGTGAAAACCCTCAGCTAGATCCGCAGTATTTT
TRBD2,few,TRBJ2-5,TRBV5-4,CASSFGTSGGLGTQYF,TGTGCCAGCAGCTTCGGGACTAGCGGGGGCTTGGGGACCCAGTACTTC
.,.,TRBJ1-6,TRBV5-4,CASRRDGRSSYNSPLHF,TGTGCCAGCAGACGGGACGGACGAAGCTCCTATAATTCACCCCTCCACTTT
TRBD2,.,TRBJ2-2,TRBV19,CASSRTSGVNTGELFF,TGTGCCAGTAGTAGAACTAGCGGGGTTAACACCGGGGAGCTGTTTTTT
TRBD1,few,TRBJ1-6,TRBV5-4,CASSLQGLDSPLHF,TGTGCCAGCAGCTTACAGGGGTTGGACTCACCCCTCCACTTT
.,.,TRBJ2-7,TRBV10-3,CAIRTSYEQYF,TGTGCCATAAGGACCTCTTACGAGCAGTACTTC
TRBD2,.,TRBJ2-7,TRBV2,CASRGLAGASEQYF,TGTGCCAGCCGCGGATTAGCGGGAGCCTCCGAGCAGTACTTC
.,.,TRBJ2-7,TRBV27,CASSLGGPSYEQYF,TGTGCCAGCAGTTTGGGAGGTCCCTCCTACGAGCAGTACTTC
TRBD1,few,TRBJ1-2,TRBV27,CASRSGTGSAGTF,TGTGCCAGCAGGTCGGGGACAGGGTCCGCGGGGACCTTC
TRBD1,few,TRBJ2-7,TRBV2,CASGATRGQGHEQYF,TGTGCCAGCGGGGCCACAAGGGGGCAGGGGCACGAGCAGTACTTC
TRBD2,.,TRBJ2-7,TRBV15,CATSRRREGEQYF,TGTGCCACCAGCAGGCGAAGGGAGGGCGAGCAGTACTTC
.,.,TRBJ1-2,TRBV6-5,CASRYSSAGPYGYTF,TGTGCCAGCAGGTACTCCTCTGCAGGACCTTATGGCTACACCTTC
.,.,TRBJ1-1,TRBV7-8,CASSFGGAAEAFF,TGTGCCAGCAGCTTTGGGGGGGCCGCTGAAGCTTTCTTT
TRBD1,.,TRBJ1-5,TRBV27,CASSFLGGGVGSNQPQHF,TGTGCCAGCAGTTTCTTGGGAGGGGGCGTCGGTAGCAATCAGCCCCAGCATTTT
.,once,TRBJ1-1,TRBV6-6,CASSGGDTNTEAFF,TGTGCCAGCAGTGGGGGGGATACGAACACTGAAGCTTTCTTT
TRBD2,.,TRBJ2-1,TRBV28,CASSPGTKPYNEQFF,TGTGCCAGCAGCCCCGGGACTAAACCTTACAATGAGCAGTTCTTC
.,.,TRBJ1-1,TRBV28,CASTRKPHTEAFF,TGTGCCAGCACTCGAAAGCCCCACACTGAAGCTTTCTTT
.,.,TRBJ1-2,TRBV6-5,CASSYRSGARGYTF,TGTGCCAGCAGTTACCGCTCGGGGGCTCGGGGCTACACCTTC
TRBD1,few,TRBJ1-5,TRBV5-5,CASSSGQGIGAQHF,TGTGCCAGCAGCTCGGGACAGGGGATAGGGGCCCAGCATTTT
.,.,TRBJ1-3,TRBV12-5,CASGLVRGGPGFSGNTIYF,TGTGCTAGTGGTTTGGTACGAGGCGGGCCCGGATTCTCGGGAAACACCATATATTTT
.,.,TRBJ2-1,TRBV11-2,CASSLDLGGEQFF,TGTGCCAGCAGCTTAGATCTAGGAGGTGAGCAGTTCTTC
TRBD1,.,TRBJ2-7,TRBV2,CASSEQGQGYEQYF,TGTGCCAGCAGTGAGCAAGGACAGGGGTACGAGCAGTACTTC
TRBD1,.,TRBJ2-7,TRBV2,CASRTQGARSYEQYF,TGTGCCAGCAGGACGCAGGGGGCGAGGTCCTACGAGCAGTACTTC
.,.,TRBJ1-5,TRBV6-1,CASRVTGDSNQPQHF,TGTGCCAGCAGAGTGACAGGAGATAGCAATCAGCCCCAGCATTTT
.,few,TRBJ2-4,TRBV15,CATSQPEGAKNIQYF,TGTGCCACCAGCCAACCCGAGGGAGCCAAAAACATTCAGTACTTC
.,.,TRBJ2-6,TRBV19,CASSGPLGGANVLTF,TGTGCCAGTAGTGGACCCCTCGGGGGGGCCAACGTCCTGACTTTC
.,few,TRBJ2-3,TRBV4-1,CASSQRGPTDTQYF,TGCGCCAGCAGCCAACGGGGGCCCACAGATACGCAGTATTTT
.,.,TRBJ2-1,TRBV20-1,CSADRNNEQFF,TGCAGTGCTGATCGTAACAATGAGCAGTTCTTC
TRBD2,.,TRBJ2-1,TRBV10-3,CAISEERGLVYNEQFF,TGTGCCATCAGTGAGGAGCGGGGGTTGGTCTACAATGAGCAGTTCTTC
TRBD1,few,TRBJ1-1,TRBV7-2,CASSLVAGGDTEAFF,TGTGCCAGCAGCTTAGTAGCAGGGGGGGACACTGAAGCTTTCTTT
.,.,TRBJ2-2,TRBV14,CASSQGGGSTGELFF,TGTGCCAGCAGCCAAGGTGGAGGGTCCACCGGGGAGCTGTTTTTT